The rows below give T cell receptor beta chains drawn from one sample of a study of OX40 agonist ivuxolimab in advanced cancers. The repertoire was sequenced with immunoSEQ multiplex PCR; TCRdb's copy has only in-frame clones and lacks some. This table has tens of thousands of clones, around 83% appearing once. Sequences were derived from CD4+ or CD8+ T cells sorted from blood, sampled in a trial of the OX40 agonist ivuxolimab. The receptors come from an adult with an advanced solid tumor such as melanoma, head and neck, liver or kidney cancer. CDR3s include the opening cysteine and the closing phenylalanine or tryptophan. A D gene is named only where the DNA matches it firmly. Not every row has a clone size; where given, it reads once, few, many or a size class.

>NA|TRBJ1-3|TRBV10-3|NA
TGTGCCATCAGTGACCTGGGAAACACCATATATTTT
CAISDLGNTIYF
>NA|TRBJ2-1|TRBV19|NA
TGTGCCAGTAGACCCGGGACATCCAGAGCCTACAATGAGCAGTTCTTC
CASRPGTSRAYNEQFF
>TRBD1|TRBJ1-2|TRBV4-2|few
TGTGCCAGCAGCCAAGCAGGACAGGAGGAAGGCTACACCTTC
CASSQAGQEEGYTF
>TRBD2|TRBJ2-5|TRBV7-9|NA
TGTGCCAGCAGCTTAGGACTAGCGGGCCAAGAGACCCAGTACTTC
CASSLGLAGQETQYF
>NA|TRBJ1-2|TRBV2|NA
TGTGCCAGCAGCGCCCTAGTTGGACTAGGCCTTAAGGGGGAAGACTATGGCTACACCTTC
CASSALVGLGLKGEDYGYTF
>TRBD1|TRBJ2-3|TRBV5-4|NA
TGTGCCAGCAGCTTGGTTGCAGGGGGCTCCCGATTCACAGATACGCAGTATTTT
CASSLVAGGSRFTDTQYF
>NA|TRBJ1-1|TRBV27|NA
TGTGCCAGTAGGGACAAGAACACTGAAGCTTTCTTT
CASRDKNTEAFF
>NA|TRBJ1-6|TRBV6-4|NA
TGTGCCAGCAGCTACGAACGGGGTTCACCCCTCCACTTT
CASSYERGSPLHF
>NA|TRBJ2-2|TRBV5-6|once
TGTGCCAGCAGCTCCTGGGCCAGGGTACGCGATCGACCCACCGGGGAGCTGTTTTTT
CASSSWARVRDRPTGELFF
>TRBD1|TRBJ2-2|TRBV25-1|NA
TGTGCCAGCAGTGGGACAGGGAACACCGGGGAGCTGTTTTTT
CASSGTGNTGELFF
>NA|TRBJ2-5|TRBV5-1|once
TGCGCCAGCAGCTGGCAAGAGACCCAGTACTTC
CASSWQETQYF